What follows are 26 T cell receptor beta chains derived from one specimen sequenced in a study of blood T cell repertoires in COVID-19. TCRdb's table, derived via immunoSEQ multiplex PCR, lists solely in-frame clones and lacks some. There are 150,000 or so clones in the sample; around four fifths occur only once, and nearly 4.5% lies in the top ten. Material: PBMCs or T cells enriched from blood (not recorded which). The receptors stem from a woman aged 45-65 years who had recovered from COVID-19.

CDR3 in DNA: TGTGCCAGCAGCCGGAACGGGGGATTCCCTCAGTACGTC. This translates into CASSRNGGFPQYV. V is TRBV28 and J is TRBJ2-7, with a weak D call TRBD2 (6 bases). V lost 6 bases to trimming and J lost 10 bases, with 19 bases between them. CDR3 size: 13 residues. CDR1 is MDHEN, CDR2 SYDVKM, per germline.

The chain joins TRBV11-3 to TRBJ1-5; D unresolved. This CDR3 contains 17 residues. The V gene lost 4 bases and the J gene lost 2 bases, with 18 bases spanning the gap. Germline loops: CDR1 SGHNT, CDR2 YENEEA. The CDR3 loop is CASSSRGGRRGNQPQHF. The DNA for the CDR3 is TGTGCCAGCAGCTCCCGGGGAGGGCGGAGGGGCAATCAGCCCCAGCATTTT.

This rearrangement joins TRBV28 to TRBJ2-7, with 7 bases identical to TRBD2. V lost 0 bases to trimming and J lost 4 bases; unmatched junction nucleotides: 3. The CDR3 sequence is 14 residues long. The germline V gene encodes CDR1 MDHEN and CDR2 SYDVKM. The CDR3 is CASSLWGEGYEQYV. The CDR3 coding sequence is TGTGCCAGCAGTTTATGGGGGGAGGGATACGAGCAGTACGTC.

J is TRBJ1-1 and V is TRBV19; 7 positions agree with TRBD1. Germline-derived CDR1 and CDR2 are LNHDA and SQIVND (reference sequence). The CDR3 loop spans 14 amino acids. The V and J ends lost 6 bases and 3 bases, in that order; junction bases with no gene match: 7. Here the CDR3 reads CASRGPGGYTEAFF. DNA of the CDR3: TGTGCCAGTAGGGGGCCAGGGGGATACACTGAAGCTTTCTTT.

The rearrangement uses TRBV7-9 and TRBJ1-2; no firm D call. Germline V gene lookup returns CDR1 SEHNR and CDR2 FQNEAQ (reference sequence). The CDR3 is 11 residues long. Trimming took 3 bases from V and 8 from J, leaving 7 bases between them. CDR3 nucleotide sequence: TGTGCCAGCAGCTTTGGAGTAGGCTACACCTTC. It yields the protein CASSFGVGYTF.

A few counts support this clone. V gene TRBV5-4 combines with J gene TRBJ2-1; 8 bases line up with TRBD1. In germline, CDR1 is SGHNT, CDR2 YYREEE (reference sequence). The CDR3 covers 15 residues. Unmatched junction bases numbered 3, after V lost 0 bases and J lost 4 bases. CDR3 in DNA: TGTGCCAGCAGCTTGGGACAGGGGATATACAATGAGCAGTTCTTC. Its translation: CASSLGQGIYNEQFF. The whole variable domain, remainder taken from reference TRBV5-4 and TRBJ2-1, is ETGVTQSPTHLIKTRGQQVTLRCSSQSGHNTVSWYQQALGQGPQFIFQYYREEENGRGNFPPRFSGLQFPNYSSELNVNALELDDSALYLCASSLGQGIYNEQFFGPGTRLTVL.

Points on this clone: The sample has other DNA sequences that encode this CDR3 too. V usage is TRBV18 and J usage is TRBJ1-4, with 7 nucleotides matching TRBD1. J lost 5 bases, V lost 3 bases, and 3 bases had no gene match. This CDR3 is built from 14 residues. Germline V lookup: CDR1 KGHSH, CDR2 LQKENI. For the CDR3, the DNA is TGTGCCAGCTCACCGGGGACAGTGAATGAAAAACTGTTTTTT. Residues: CASSPGTVNEKLFF.

The CDR3 is CASSLATGGNEQFF. CDR3 coding DNA: TGCGCCAGCAGCTTGGCCACGGGGGGCAATGAGCAGTTCTTC. V and J are TRBV5-1 and TRBJ2-1; 7 positions agree with TRBD2. The CDR3 spans 14 residues. Germline CDR1 reads SGHRS; CDR2 reads YFSETQ. J was trimmed by 6 bases and V by 0 bases; bases with no gene match: 3.

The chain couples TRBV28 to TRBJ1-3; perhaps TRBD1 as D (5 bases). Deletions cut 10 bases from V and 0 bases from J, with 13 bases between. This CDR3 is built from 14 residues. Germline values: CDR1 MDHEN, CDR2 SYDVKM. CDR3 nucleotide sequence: TGTGCCACCCTGGGGGGGTTCTCTGGAAACACCATATATTTT. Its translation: CATLGGFSGNTIYF.

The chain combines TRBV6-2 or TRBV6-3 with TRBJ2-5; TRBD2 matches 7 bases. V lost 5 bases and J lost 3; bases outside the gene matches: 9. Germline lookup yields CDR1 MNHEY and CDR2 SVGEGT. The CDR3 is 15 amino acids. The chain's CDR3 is CASSAPRLAKETQYF. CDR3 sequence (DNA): TGTGCCAGCAGTGCGCCACGACTAGCTAAAGAGACCCAGTACTTC.

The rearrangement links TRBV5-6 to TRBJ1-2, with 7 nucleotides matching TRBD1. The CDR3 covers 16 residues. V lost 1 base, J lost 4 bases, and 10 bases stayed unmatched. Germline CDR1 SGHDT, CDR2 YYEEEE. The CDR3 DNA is TGTGCCAGCAGCTTGAGGGACAGACCTATGAGCTATGGCTACACCTTC. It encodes CASSLRDRPMSYGYTF. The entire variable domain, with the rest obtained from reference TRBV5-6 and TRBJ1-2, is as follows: DAGVTQSPTHLIKTRGQQVTLRCSPKSGHDTVSWYQQALGQGPQFIFQYYEEEERQRGNFPDRFSGHQFPNYSSELNVNALLLGDSALYLCASSLRDRPMSYGYTFGSGTRLTVV.

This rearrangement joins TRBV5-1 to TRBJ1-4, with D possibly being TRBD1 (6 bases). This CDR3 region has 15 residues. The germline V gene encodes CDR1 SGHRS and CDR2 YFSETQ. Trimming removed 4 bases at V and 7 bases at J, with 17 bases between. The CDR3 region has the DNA TGCGCCAGCAGCACTACAGGGTCGATAGGTGAAAAACTGTTTTTT. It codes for CASSTTGSIGEKLFF.

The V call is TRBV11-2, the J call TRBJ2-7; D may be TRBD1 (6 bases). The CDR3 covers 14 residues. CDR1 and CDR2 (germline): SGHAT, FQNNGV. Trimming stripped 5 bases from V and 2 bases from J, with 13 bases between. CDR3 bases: TGTGCCAGCAGCCCGCATCAGGGGCCCTACGAGCAGTACGTC. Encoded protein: CASSPHQGPYEQYV.

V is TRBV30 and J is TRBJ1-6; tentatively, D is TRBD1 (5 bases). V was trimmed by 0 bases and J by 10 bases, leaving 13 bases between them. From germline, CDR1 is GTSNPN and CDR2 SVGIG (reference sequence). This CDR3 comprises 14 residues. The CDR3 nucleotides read TGTGCCTGGAGTGTCCGGGTCGGGGGGTCACCCCTCCACTTT. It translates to CAWSVRVGGSPLHF.

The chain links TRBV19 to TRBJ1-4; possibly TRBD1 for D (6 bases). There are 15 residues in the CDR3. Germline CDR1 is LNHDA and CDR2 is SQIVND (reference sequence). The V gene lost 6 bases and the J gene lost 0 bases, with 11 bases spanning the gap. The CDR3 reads CASRQWTATNEKLFF. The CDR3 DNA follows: TGTGCCAGTAGACAATGGACAGCAACTAATGAAAAACTGTTTTTT.

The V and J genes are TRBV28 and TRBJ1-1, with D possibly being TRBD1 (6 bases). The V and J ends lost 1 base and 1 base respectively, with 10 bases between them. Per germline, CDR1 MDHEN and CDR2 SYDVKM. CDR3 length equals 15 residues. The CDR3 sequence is CASSLYGRGNTEAFF. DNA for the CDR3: TGTGCCAGCAGTTTATACGGCAGGGGGAACACTGAAGCTTTCTTT.

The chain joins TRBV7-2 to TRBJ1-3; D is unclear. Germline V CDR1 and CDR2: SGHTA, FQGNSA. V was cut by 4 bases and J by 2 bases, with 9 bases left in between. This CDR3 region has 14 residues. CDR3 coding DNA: TGTGCCAGCAGCTCCGTGACACCTGGAAACACCATATATTTT. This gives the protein CASSSVTPGNTIYF.

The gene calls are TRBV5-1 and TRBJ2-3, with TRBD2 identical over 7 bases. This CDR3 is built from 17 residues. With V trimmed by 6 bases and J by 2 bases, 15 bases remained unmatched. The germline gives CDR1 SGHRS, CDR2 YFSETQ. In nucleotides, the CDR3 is TGCGCCAGCACCCCGGGGGTAGGCGGGGGAATCACAGATACGCAGTATTTT. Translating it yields CASTPGVGGGITDTQYF.

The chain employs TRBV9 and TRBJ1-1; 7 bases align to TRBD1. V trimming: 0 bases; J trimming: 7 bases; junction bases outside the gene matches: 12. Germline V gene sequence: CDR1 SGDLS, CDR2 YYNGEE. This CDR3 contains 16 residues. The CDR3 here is CASSVGEDRPKIEAFF. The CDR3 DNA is TGTGCCAGCAGCGTAGGGGAGGACAGGCCTAAGATTGAAGCTTTCTTT.

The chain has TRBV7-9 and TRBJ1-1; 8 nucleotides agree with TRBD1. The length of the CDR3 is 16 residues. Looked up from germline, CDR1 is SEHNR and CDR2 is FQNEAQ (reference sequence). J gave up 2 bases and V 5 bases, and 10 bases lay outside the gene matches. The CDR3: CASSTDAGGHNTEAFF. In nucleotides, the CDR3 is TGTGCCAGCAGCACCGACGCAGGGGGCCATAACACTGAAGCTTTCTTT. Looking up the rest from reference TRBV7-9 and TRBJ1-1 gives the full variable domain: DTGVSQNPRHKITKRGQNVTFRCDPISEHNRLYWYRQTLGQGPEFLTYFQNEAQLEKSRLLSDRFSAERPKGSFSTLEIQRTEQGDSAMYLCASSTDAGGHNTEAFFGQGTRLTVV.

CDR3 DNA sequence: TGTGCCAGCAAGGGGACTAAAGAAGGGGAAAAACTGTTTTTT. Translated: CASKGTKEGEKLFF. The rearrangement links TRBV6-6 to TRBJ1-4, with a tentative D call TRBD1 (5 bases). Germline V gene data show CDR1 as MNHNY and CDR2 as SVGAGI (reference sequence). CDR3 size: 14 residues. V dropped 7 bases and J dropped 8 bases, with 17 bases sitting between them.

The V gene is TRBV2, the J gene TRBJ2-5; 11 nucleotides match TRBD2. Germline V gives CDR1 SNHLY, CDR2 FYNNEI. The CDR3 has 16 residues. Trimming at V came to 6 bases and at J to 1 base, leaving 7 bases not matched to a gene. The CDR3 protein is CASRETSGIVQETQYF. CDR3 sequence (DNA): TGTGCCAGCAGGGAGACTAGCGGGATAGTCCAAGAGACCCAGTACTTC. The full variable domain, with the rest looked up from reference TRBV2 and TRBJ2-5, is EPEVTQTPSHQVTQMGQEVILRCVPISNHLYFYWYRQILGQKVEFLVSFYNNEISEKSEIFDDQFSVERPDGSNFTLKIRSTKLEDSAMYFCASRETSGIVQETQYFGPGTRLLVL.

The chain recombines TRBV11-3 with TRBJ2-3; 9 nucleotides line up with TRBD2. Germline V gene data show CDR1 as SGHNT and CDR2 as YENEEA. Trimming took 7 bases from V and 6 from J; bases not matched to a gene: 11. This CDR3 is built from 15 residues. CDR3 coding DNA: TGTGCCAGCACCAAGGGCGGGGGGGACATCGATACGCAGTATTTT. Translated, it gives CASTKGGGDIDTQYF.

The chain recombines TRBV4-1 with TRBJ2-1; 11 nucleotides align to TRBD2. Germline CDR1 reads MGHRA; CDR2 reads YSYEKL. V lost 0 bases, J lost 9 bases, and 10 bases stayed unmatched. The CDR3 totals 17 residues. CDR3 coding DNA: TGCGCCAGCAGCCAAGAGGGGGCGACTAGCGGGATGGGTGAGCAGTTCTTC. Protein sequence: CASSQEGATSGMGEQFF.

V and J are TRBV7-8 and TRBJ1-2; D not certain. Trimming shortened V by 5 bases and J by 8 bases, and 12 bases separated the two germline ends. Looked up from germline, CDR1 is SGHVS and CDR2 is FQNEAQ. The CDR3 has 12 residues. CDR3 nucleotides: TGTGCCAGCAGCCCTGCCCTGCGAGGCTACACCTTC. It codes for CASSPALRGYTF. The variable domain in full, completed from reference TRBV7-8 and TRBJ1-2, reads GAGVSQSPRYKVAKRGQDVALRCDPISGHVSLFWYQQALGQGPEFLTYFQNEAQLDKSGLPSDRFFAERPEGSVSTLKIQRTQQEDSAVYLCASSPALRGYTFGSGTRLTVV.

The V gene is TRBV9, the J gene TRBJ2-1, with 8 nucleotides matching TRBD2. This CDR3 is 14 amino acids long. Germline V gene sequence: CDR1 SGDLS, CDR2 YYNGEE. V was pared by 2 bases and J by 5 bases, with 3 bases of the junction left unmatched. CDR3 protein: CASSVTSADNEQFF. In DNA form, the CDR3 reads TGTGCCAGCAGCGTGACTAGCGCGGACAATGAGCAGTTCTTC. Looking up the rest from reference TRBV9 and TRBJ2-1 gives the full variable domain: DSGVTQTPKHLITATGQRVTLRCSPRSGDLSVYWYQQSLDQGLQFLIQYYNGEERAKGNILERFSAQQFPDLHSELNLSSLELGDSALYFCASSVTSADNEQFFGPGTRLTVL.